Listed here are 32 T cell receptor beta chains from one sample, sequenced in a study of cytomegalovirus exposure and HLA in healthy donors. Repertoires were generated with immunoSEQ multiplex PCR, while TCRdb's copy carries only in-frame clones and drops some. Found here are about 220,000 clones, 80% to 95% of them singletons; the top ten hold around 1.1%. What was sequenced was PBMCs. The receptors here all came from a woman in her late teens or twenties in good health and CMV-seronegative.

The chain joins TRBV30 to TRBJ1-1; D is uncertain. The germline V gene encodes CDR1 GTSNPN and CDR2 SVGIG (reference sequence). V was pared by 0 bases and J by 6 bases, with 11 bases between. This CDR3 comprises 13 residues. CDR3 in amino acids: CAWSVQEDSEAFF. The CDR3 bases are TGTGCCTGGAGTGTACAAGAGGATTCTGAAGCTTTCTTT.

This clone was recorded once. The rearrangement joins TRBV20-1 to TRBJ2-1; D is perhaps TRBD2 (5 bases). The CDR3 loop spans 11 amino acids. CDR1 is DFQATT and CDR2 is SNEGSKA in the germline V gene (reference sequence). The germline V and J ends were trimmed by 6 bases and 9 bases, with 12 bases remaining between them. The CDR3 DNA follows: TGCAGTGCCTCACTCCGGGGTGAGCAGTTCTTC. Protein product: CSASLRGEQFF.

J is TRBJ2-2 and V is TRBV7-2; D is unresolved. Germline V gene sequence: CDR1 SGHTA, CDR2 FQGNSA. Trimming cost V 6 bases and J 5 bases, with 10 bases left between them. The CDR3 loop spans 13 amino acids. The CDR3 protein is CASSTSRTGELFF. DNA of the CDR3: TGTGCCAGCAGTACCTCCAGGACCGGGGAGCTGTTTTTT.

The chain combines TRBV30 with TRBJ2-5; 10 bases map to TRBD1. Germline V gene lookup returns CDR1 GTSNPN and CDR2 SVGIG (reference sequence). The CDR3 spans 14 residues. V trimming: 0 bases; J trimming: 5 bases; junction bases outside the gene matches: 3. The CDR3 DNA reads as TGTGCCTGGAGTGTGACAGGGGGCCTGGAGACCCAGTACTTC. This gives the protein CAWSVTGGLETQYF.

CDR3 DNA: TGCGCCAGCAGCTCCCTGATCCGGGGAAACTACGAGCAGTACTTC. Translation: CASSSLIRGNYEQYF. The genes are TRBV5-1 and TRBJ2-7; tentatively, D is TRBD2 (5 bases). The CDR3 is made up of 15 amino acids. V lost 3 bases to trimming and J lost 3 bases, with 16 bases between them. Germline CDR1 is SGHRS and CDR2 is YFSETQ.

The chain combines TRBV7-6 with TRBJ2-7, with TRBD1 matching over 8 bases. The CDR3 has 15 amino acids. After removal of 5 bases from V and 5 bases from J, the junction contained 11 bases not matched to a gene. CDR1 and CDR2 (germline): SGHVS, FNYEAQ. The CDR3 nucleotides are TGTGCCAGCAGCCAAACCGGGACAGGTCTACACGAGCAGTACTTC. Protein product: CASSQTGTGLHEQYF.

CDR3 region: CASSLWQGNQPQHF. The CDR3 DNA reads as TGTGCCAGCAGTTTATGGCAGGGGAATCAGCCCCAGCATTTT. This chain links TRBV27 with TRBJ1-5; tentatively, D is TRBD1 (6 bases). The CDR3 has 14 amino acids. The V end was cut by 1 base, the J end by 4 bases, with 8 bases between. CDR1 is MNHEY and CDR2 is SMNVEV in the germline V gene (reference sequence).

This clone appeared once. V and J are TRBV7-9 and TRBJ2-5; TRBD1 agrees at 12 bases. Germline CDR1 and CDR2: SEHNR and FQNEAQ (reference sequence). The CDR3 covers 15 residues. V lost 7 bases to trimming and J lost 5 bases; unmatched junction nucleotides: 8. The CDR3, as DNA: TGTGCCAGCAAATGGGGACAGGGGGCCGGGGAGACCCAGTACTTC. It translates to CASKWGQGAGETQYF.

The rearrangement uses TRBV2 and TRBJ1-5; TRBD1 is a possible D gene (5 bases). The germline CDR1 and CDR2 sequences are SNHLY and FYNNEI. The germline V and J ends were trimmed by 3 bases and 7 bases, with 16 bases remaining between them. The CDR3 has 15 amino acids. CDR3 protein: CASSDRLSGLQPQHF. In DNA, the CDR3 is TGTGCCAGCAGTGATAGGCTGTCAGGGTTGCAGCCCCAGCATTTT.

This CDR3 reads CAISAPLQRSEGYTF. The CDR3 DNA sequence: TGTGCCATCAGCGCTCCCCTCCAGAGGTCGGAGGGCTACACCTTC. The chain combines TRBV10-3 with TRBJ1-2; D gene unclear. The CDR3 extends over 15 amino acids. From germline, CDR1 is ENHRY and CDR2 SYGVKD. Trimming took off 6 bases at V and 8 bases at J, with 22 bases between the two ends.

The J gene is TRBJ2-2, the V gene TRBV7-9; D may be TRBD2 (6 bases). V was pared by 1 base and J by 6 bases, with 6 bases between. The germline V gene has CDR1 SEHNR and CDR2 FQNEAQ (reference sequence). The CDR3 covers 13 residues. DNA for the CDR3: TGTGCCAGCAGCTTAGGACTAGCCGGGGAGCTGTTTTTT. Translating it yields CASSLGLAGELFF.

The rearrangement uses TRBV6-1 and TRBJ1-5; a possible D gene is TRBD1 (5 bases). V gave up 2 bases and J gave up 6 bases, with 11 bases separating them. Germline-derived CDR1 and CDR2 are MNHNS and SASEGT. The CDR3 spans 14 residues. CDR3 DNA sequence: TGTGCCAGCAGTGAACAGGGAGGCGGTCAGCCCCAGCATTTT. Translation gives CASSEQGGGQPQHF.

The rearrangement joins TRBV25-1 to TRBJ2-5; possibly TRBD1 for D (5 bases). The CDR3 has 16 residues. V was pared by 4 bases and J by 4 bases, with 19 bases between. Germline V gene sequence: CDR1 MGHDK, CDR2 SYGVNS. CDR3 DNA: TGTGCCAGCAGTGTAGGGCTGCAGGGAAGGGGAGAGACCCAGTACTTC. Encoded protein: CASSVGLQGRGETQYF.

This chain joins TRBV18 and TRBJ2-5; 7 nucleotides align to TRBD1. Germline CDR1 reads KGHSH; CDR2 reads LQKENI. With 5 bases clipped from V and 5 bases from J, the junction kept 8 bases outside the gene matches. This CDR3 has 14 residues. CDR3 in amino acids: CASSTGAQGETQYF. CDR3 in DNA: TGTGCCAGCTCAACAGGGGCTCAAGGGGAGACCCAGTACTTC.

The CDR3 loop reads CASSQGLQGSSYNEQFF. CDR3 coding DNA: TGCGCCAGCAGCCAAGGTCTACAGGGGAGCTCCTACAATGAGCAGTTCTTC. The genes are TRBV4-1 and TRBJ2-1, with TRBD1 matching 7 bases. V trimming: 1 base; J trimming: 0 bases; junction bases outside the gene matches: 6. Germline CDR1 MGHRA, CDR2 YSYEKL. This CDR3 contains 17 residues.

The chain recombines TRBV30 with TRBJ2-7; 10 bases line up with TRBD1. The junction had 4 bases not matched to a gene; V was cut back by 4 bases and J by 4 bases. CDR3 length: 13 amino acids. The germline gives CDR1 GTSNPN, CDR2 SVGIG (reference sequence). The CDR3 loop reads CAWKDRGLYEQYF. The CDR3 DNA follows: TGTGCCTGGAAAGACAGGGGGCTTTACGAGCAGTACTTC.

This rearrangement joins TRBV27 to TRBJ2-1; D is unclear. The CDR3 has 16 residues. V dropped 5 bases and J dropped 5 bases, with 19 bases sitting between them. Per the germline V gene, CDR1 is MNHEY and CDR2 is SMNVEV (reference sequence). CDR3 bases: TGTGCCAGCAGTCCACAGCCGCGTCCACCCAACAATGAGCAGTTCTTC. It translates to CASSPQPRPPNNEQFF.

The chain has TRBV15 and TRBJ1-4; possibly TRBD1 for D (5 bases). Germline CDR1 reads LNHNV; CDR2 reads YYDKDF (reference sequence). Trimming left V 3 bases short and J 0 bases short, with 11 bases between. This CDR3 contains 16 residues. The CDR3 spells CATSRGQGATNEKLFF. In nucleotides, the CDR3 is TGTGCCACCAGCAGGGGCCAGGGCGCAACTAATGAAAAACTGTTTTTT.

This chain uses TRBV18 with TRBJ1-6; TRBD1 aligns across 9 bases. Looked up from germline, CDR1 is KGHSH and CDR2 is LQKENI. The CDR3 runs to 16 residues. The V and J ends lost 3 bases and 7 bases, in that order; junction bases with no gene match: 7. Here the CDR3 reads CASSPRDRVDNSPLHF. DNA of the CDR3: TGTGCCAGCTCACCCCGGGACAGGGTCGACAATTCACCCCTCCACTTT.

J is TRBJ2-2 and V is TRBV7-3, with D tentatively TRBD1 (6 bases). CDR1 is SGHTA, CDR2 FQGTGA, per germline. CDR3 length equals 17 residues. V was trimmed by 2 bases and J by 7 bases, leaving 20 bases between them. The CDR3 DNA is TGTGCCAGCAGCTTATTCCAGGGGCCCCCAACGGGCGGGGAGCTGTTTTTT. It translates to CASSLFQGPPTGGELFF.

The rearrangement uses TRBV5-6 and TRBJ2-3, with 7 bases matching TRBD2. The CDR3 totals 14 residues. Germline loops: CDR1 SGHDT, CDR2 YYEEEE. The junction had 6 bases not matched to a gene; V was cut back by 0 bases and J by 8 bases. The DNA for the CDR3 is TGTGCCAGCAGCTTGGGAAGCGGGGTGGGTACGCAGTATTTT. Protein sequence: CASSLGSGVGTQYF.

Worth noting for this clone: Other DNA sequences in the sample encode the same CDR3. This rearrangement joins TRBV7-6 to TRBJ2-7, with TRBD2 matching over 7 bases. Germline CDR1 is SGHVS and CDR2 is FNYEAQ. The ends lost 3 bases at V and 2 bases at J; junction bases unmatched: 1. This CDR3 region has 13 residues. CDR3 in DNA: TGTGCCAGCAGCTTCGCGGGGGCCTACGAGCAGTACTTC. Amino acid sequence: CASSFAGAYEQYF.

V and J are TRBV9 and TRBJ2-7; TRBD2 aligns across 13 bases. V lost 0 bases to trimming and J lost 5 bases; unmatched junction nucleotides: 14. CDR1 is SGDLS and CDR2 is YYNGEE in the germline V gene. The CDR3 is 19 amino acids. CDR3 sequence: CASSVAEETSGRIGHEQYF. CDR3 in DNA: TGTGCCAGCAGCGTAGCTGAAGAGACTAGCGGGAGGATTGGGCACGAGCAGTACTTC.

The chain joins TRBV28 to TRBJ2-1, with no clear D. CDR3 length: 15 residues. Per the germline V gene, CDR1 is MDHEN and CDR2 is SYDVKM. With 2 bases removed from V and 8 bases from J, the gap between germline ends came to 16 bases. CDR3 sequence: CASSLRRPPHDEQFF. CDR3 nucleotide sequence: TGTGCCAGCAGTTTAAGGCGGCCCCCCCACGATGAGCAGTTCTTC. The variable domain in full, with the rest retrieved from reference TRBV28 and TRBJ2-1, is DVKVTQSSRYLVKRTGEKVFLECVQDMDHENMFWYRQDPGLGLRLIYFSYDVKMKEKGDIPEGYSVSREKKERFSLILESASTNQTSMYLCASSLRRPPHDEQFFGPGTRLTVL.

The V call is TRBV5-1, the J call TRBJ1-1; TRBD1 matches at 8 bases. Germline lookup yields CDR1 SGHRS and CDR2 YFSETQ. With 4 bases clipped from V and 4 bases from J, the junction kept 6 bases outside the gene matches. The CDR3 runs to 14 residues. The CDR3 here is CASSHTTGGTEAFF. CDR3 nucleotide sequence: TGCGCCAGCAGCCACACCACAGGGGGCACTGAAGCTTTCTTT.

The gene calls are TRBV6-5 and TRBJ1-1, with 7 nucleotides matching TRBD1. CDR1 MNHEY and CDR2 SVGAGI come from the germline V gene. The CDR3 is made up of 13 amino acids. V shed 6 bases and J 5 bases; nucleotides not matched to a gene: 6. In DNA form, the CDR3 reads TGTGCCAGCAGGCCGACAGGGAGGACTGAAGCTTTCTTT. Encoded protein: CASRPTGRTEAFF.

This clone was found once. The chain has TRBV5-5 and TRBJ1-2, with D uncertain. Germline lookup yields CDR1 SGHKS and CDR2 YYEKEE (reference sequence). The CDR3 extends over 15 amino acids. V was shortened by 2 bases and J by 0 bases, with 11 bases between the two germline ends. CDR3 protein: CASSFGLSPNYGYTF. In DNA, the CDR3 is TGTGCCAGCAGCTTTGGGCTTTCTCCTAACTATGGCTACACCTTC.

This clone was detected only once. The chain uses TRBV10-1 and TRBJ1-3; unclear D gene. This CDR3 has 15 residues. CDR1 WNHNN and CDR2 SYGVQD come from the germline V gene (reference sequence). V shed 2 bases and J shed 0 bases, with 8 bases lying between them. The CDR3: CASSEHLSSGNTIYF. The DNA for the CDR3 is TGCGCCAGCAGTGAGCACCTTAGCTCTGGAAACACCATATATTTT.

V usage is TRBV27 and J usage is TRBJ2-2; 12 bases are shared with TRBD2. Unmatched junction bases numbered 11, after V lost 6 bases and J lost 6 bases. Per germline, CDR1 MNHEY and CDR2 SMNVEV (reference sequence). The CDR3 runs 17 residues. The CDR3 region has the DNA TGTGCCAGCAGCCGGACTAGCGGGAACCCCCCCGCCGGGGAGCTGTTTTTT. Translation gives CASSRTSGNPPAGELFF.

This rearrangement joins TRBV7-9 to TRBJ1-1; maybe TRBD1 (5 bases). The CDR3 has 13 residues. From germline, CDR1 is SEHNR and CDR2 FQNEAQ (reference sequence). Trimming took 5 bases from V and 3 from J, leaving 10 bases between them. The CDR3 sequence is CASSIGTYTEAFF. The CDR3 bases are TGTGCCAGCAGCATCGGGACTTACACTGAAGCTTTCTTT.

This clone was seen only once. The chain combines TRBV5-4 with TRBJ1-1, with no clear D. The CDR3 consists of 14 residues. Trimming left V 4 bases short and J 4 bases short, with 14 bases between. CDR1 and CDR2 (germline): SGHNT, YYREEE (reference sequence). CDR3 residues: CASSNPGRSTEAFF. DNA for the CDR3: TGTGCCAGCAGCAACCCGGGGAGAAGCACTGAAGCTTTCTTT.

The rearrangement joins TRBV2 to TRBJ2-2; D unclear. The CDR3 is made up of 15 amino acids. The V end lost 2 bases, the J end lost 3 bases, and 10 bases lay between the germline ends. CDR1 is SNHLY, CDR2 FYNNEI, per germline. The CDR3 is CASSETGQYTGELFF. In DNA, the CDR3 is TGTGCCAGCAGTGAAACGGGTCAATACACCGGGGAGCTGTTTTTT.